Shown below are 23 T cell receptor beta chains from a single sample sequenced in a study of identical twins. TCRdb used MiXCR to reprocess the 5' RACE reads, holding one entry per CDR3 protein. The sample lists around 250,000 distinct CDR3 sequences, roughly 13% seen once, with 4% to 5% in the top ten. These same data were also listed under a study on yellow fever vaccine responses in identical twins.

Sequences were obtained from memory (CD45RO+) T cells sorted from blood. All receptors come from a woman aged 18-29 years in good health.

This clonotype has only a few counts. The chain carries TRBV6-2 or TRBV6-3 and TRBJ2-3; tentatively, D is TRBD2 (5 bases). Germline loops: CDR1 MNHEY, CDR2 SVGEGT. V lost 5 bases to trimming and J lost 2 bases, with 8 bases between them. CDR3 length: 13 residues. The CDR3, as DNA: TGTGCCAGCAGTCCGGACTTCACAGATACGCAGTATTTT. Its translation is CASSPDFTDTQYF.

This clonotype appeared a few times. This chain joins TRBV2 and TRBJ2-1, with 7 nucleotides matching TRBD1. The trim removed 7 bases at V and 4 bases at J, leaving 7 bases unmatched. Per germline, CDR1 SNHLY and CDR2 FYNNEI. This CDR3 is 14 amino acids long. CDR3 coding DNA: TGTGCCAGCAACCCGGACAGGCCATACAATGAGCAGTTCTTC. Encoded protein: CASNPDRPYNEQFF.

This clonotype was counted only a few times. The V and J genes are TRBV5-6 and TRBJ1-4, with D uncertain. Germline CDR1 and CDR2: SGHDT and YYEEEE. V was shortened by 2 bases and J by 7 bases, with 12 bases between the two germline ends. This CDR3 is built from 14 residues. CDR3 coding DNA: TGTGCCAGCAGCTTTAACAGCTTCGGTGAAAAACTGTTTTTT. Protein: CASSFNSFGEKLFF.

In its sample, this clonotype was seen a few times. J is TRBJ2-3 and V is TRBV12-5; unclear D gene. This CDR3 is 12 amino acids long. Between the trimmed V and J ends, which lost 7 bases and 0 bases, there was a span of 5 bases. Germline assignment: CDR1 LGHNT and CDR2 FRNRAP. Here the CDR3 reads CASVGSTDTQYF. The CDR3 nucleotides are TGTGCTAGTGTAGGGAGCACAGATACGCAGTATTTT.

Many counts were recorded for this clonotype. The CDR3 protein is CASSLEAYNEQFF. The CDR3 DNA follows: TGTGCCAGCAGCTTAGAAGCTTACAATGAGCAGTTCTTC. The chain links TRBV7-2 to TRBJ2-1, with no clear D. Looked up from germline, CDR1 is SGHTA and CDR2 is FQGNSA. The V end lost 1 base, the J end lost 4 bases, and 5 bases lay between the germline ends. CDR3 length equals 13 residues.

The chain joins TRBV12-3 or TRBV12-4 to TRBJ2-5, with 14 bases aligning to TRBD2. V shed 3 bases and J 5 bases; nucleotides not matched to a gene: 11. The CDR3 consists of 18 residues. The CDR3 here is CASSFWGRTSGGSETQYF. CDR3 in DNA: TGTGCCAGCAGTTTTTGGGGGAGGACTAGCGGGGGGTCGGAGACCCAGTACTTC.

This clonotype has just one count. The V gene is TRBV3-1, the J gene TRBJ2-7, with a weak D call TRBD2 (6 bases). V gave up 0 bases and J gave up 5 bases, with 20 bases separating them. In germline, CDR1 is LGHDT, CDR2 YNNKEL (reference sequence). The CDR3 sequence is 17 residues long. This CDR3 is CASSQDGGLGFGNEQYF. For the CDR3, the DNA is TGTGCCAGCAGCCAAGATGGAGGGCTTGGGTTCGGAAACGAGCAGTACTTC.

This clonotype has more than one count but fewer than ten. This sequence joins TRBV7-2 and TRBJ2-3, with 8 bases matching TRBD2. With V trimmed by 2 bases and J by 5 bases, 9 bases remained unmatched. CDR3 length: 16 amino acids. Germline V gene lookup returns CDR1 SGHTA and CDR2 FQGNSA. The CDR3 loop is CASSLFAGGGKDTQYF. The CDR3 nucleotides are TGTGCCAGCAGCTTATTTGCGGGGGGAGGGAAAGATACGCAGTATTTT.

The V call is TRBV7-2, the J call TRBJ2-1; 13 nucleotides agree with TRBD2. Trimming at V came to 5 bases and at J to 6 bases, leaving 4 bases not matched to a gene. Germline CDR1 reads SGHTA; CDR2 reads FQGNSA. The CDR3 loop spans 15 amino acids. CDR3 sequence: CASSQGLAGANEQFF. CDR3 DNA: TGTGCCAGCAGCCAAGGACTAGCGGGAGCCAATGAGCAGTTCTTC.

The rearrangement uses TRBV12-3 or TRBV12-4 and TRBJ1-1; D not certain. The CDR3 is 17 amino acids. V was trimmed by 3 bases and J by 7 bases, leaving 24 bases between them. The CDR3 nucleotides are TGTGCCAGCAGTTTGATCCCTCATGATCAGGTCCGAGGTGAAGCTTTCTTT. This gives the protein CASSLIPHDQVRGEAFF.

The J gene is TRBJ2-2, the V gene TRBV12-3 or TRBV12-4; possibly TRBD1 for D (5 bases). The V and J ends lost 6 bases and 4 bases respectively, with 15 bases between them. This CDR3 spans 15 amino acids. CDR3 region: CASSLRVRGTGELFF. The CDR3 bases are TGTGCCAGCAGCCTCAGGGTCCGTGGCACCGGGGAGCTGTTTTTT.

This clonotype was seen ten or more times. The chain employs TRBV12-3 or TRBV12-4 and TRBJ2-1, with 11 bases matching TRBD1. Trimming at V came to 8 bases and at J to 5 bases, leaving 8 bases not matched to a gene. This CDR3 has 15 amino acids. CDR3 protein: CASVIGQGANNEQFF. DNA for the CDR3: TGTGCCAGCGTCATTGGACAGGGGGCGAACAATGAGCAGTTCTTC.

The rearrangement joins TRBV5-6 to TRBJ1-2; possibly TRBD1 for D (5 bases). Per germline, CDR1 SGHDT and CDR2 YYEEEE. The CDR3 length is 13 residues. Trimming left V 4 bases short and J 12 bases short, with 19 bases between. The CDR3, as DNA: TGTGCCAGCAGCGGCGGACAAGGCAAACGAGACACCTTC. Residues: CASSGGQGKRDTF.

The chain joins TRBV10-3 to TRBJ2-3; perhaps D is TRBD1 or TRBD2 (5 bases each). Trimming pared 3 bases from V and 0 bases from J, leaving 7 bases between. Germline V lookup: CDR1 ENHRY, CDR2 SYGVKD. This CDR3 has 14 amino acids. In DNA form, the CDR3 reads TGTGCCATCAGTGAAGGGGACAGCACAGATACGCAGTATTTT. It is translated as CAISEGDSTDTQYF.

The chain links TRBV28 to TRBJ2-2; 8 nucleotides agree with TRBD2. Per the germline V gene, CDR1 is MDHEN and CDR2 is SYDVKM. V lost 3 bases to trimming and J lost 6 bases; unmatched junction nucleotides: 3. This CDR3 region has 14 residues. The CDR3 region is CASSFETSAGELFF. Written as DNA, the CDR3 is TGTGCCAGCAGTTTCGAGACTAGCGCCGGGGAGCTGTTTTTT.

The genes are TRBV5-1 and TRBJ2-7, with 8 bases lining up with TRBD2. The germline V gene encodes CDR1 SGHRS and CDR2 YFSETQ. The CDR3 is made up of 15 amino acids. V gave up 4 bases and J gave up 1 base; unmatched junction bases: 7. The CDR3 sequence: CASSPSGSRSYEQYF. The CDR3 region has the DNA TGCGCCAGCAGCCCGAGCGGGAGTAGGTCCTACGAGCAGTACTTC.

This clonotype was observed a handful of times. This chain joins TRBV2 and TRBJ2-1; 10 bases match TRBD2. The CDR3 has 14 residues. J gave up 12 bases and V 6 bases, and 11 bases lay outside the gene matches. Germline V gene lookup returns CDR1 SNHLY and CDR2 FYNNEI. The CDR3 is CASRAGLALGGQFF. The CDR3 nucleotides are TGTGCCAGCAGGGCGGGACTAGCGCTAGGGGGGCAGTTCTTC.

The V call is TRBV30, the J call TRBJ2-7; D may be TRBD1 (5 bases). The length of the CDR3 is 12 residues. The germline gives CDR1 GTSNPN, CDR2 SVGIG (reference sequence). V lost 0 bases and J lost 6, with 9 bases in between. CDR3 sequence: CAWSVGVGEQYF. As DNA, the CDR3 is TGTGCCTGGAGTGTAGGGGTAGGCGAGCAGTACTTC.

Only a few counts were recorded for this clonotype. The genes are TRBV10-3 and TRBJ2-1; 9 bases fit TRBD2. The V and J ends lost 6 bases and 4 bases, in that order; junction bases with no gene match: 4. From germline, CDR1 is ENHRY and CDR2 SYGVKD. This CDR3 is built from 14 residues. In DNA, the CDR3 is TGTGCCATCAGCGGACTAGCGAATTACAATGAGCAGTTCTTC. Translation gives CAISGLANYNEQFF.

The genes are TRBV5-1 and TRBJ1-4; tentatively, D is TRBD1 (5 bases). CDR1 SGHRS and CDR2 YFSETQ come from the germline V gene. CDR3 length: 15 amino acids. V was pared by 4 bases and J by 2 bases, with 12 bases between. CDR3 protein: CASSPLSGTNEKLFF. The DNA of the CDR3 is TGCGCCAGCAGCCCCCTTTCAGGGACTAATGAAAAACTGTTTTTT.

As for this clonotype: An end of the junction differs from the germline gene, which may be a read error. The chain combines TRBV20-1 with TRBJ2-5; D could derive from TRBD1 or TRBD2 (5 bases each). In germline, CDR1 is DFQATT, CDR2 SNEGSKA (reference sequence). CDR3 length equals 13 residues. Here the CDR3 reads CSARDGTQKTQYF. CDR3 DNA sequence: TGCAGTGCTAGGGACGGGACCCAAAAGACCCAGTACTTC.

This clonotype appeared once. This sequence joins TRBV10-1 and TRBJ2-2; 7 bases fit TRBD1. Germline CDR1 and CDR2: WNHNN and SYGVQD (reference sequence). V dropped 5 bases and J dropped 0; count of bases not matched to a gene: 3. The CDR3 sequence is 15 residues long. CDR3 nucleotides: TGCGCCAGCAGTCCTGACAGGGCGAACACCGGGGAGCTGTTTTTT. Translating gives CASSPDRANTGELFF.

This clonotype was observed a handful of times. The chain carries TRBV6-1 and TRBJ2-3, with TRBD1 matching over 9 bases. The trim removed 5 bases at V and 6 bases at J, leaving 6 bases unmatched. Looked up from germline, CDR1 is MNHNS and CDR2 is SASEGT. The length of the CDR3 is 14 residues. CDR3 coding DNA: TGTGCCAGCAGTAAGGGACAGGGTGAGGATACGCAGTATTTT. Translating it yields CASSKGQGEDTQYF.